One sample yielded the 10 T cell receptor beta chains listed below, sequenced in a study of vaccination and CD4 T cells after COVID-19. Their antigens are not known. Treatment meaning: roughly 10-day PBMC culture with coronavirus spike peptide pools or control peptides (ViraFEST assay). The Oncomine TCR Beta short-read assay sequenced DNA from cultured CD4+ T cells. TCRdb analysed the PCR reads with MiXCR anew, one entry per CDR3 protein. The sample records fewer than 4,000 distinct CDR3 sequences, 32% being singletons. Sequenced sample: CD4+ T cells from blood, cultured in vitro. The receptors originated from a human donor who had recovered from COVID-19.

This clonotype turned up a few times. The CDR3 region has the DNA TGCAGTGCTAGAGCAGTGGCCCTCACAGGGGGGAATGGCTACACCTTC. Its protein product is CSARAVALTGGNGYTF. This sequence joins TRBV20-1 and TRBJ1-2; 8 positions agree with TRBD1. This CDR3 has 16 residues. V trimming: 1 base; J trimming: 6 bases; junction bases outside the gene matches: 13. Looked up from germline, CDR1 is DFQATT and CDR2 is SNEGSKA (reference sequence).

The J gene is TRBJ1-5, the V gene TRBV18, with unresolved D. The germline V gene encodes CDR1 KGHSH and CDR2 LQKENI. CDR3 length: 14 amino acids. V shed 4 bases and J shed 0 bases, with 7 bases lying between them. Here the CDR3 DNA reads TGTGCCAGCTCACGGGAGCATAGCAATCAGCCCCAGCATTTT. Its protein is CASSREHSNQPQHF.

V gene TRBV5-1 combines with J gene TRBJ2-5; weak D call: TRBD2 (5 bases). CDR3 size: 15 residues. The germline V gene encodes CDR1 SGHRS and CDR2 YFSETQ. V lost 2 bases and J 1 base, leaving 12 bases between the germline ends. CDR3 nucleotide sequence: TGCGCCAGCAGCTTAAGACTTAGCGCCCAAGAGACCCAGTACTTC. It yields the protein CASSLRLSAQETQYF.

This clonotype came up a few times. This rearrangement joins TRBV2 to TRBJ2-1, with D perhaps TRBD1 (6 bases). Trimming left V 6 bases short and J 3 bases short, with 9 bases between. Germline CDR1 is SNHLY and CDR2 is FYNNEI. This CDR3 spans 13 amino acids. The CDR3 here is CASRQGGYNEQFF. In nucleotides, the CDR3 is TGTGCCAGCAGACAGGGCGGCTACAATGAGCAGTTCTTC.

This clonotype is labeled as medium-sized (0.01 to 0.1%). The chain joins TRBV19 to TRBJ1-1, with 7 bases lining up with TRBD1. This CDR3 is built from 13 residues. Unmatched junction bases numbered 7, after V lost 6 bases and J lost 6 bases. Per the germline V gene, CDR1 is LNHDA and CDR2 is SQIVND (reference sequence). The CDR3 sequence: CASRLTGRAEAFF. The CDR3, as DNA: TGTGCCAGTAGGTTGACAGGGCGAGCTGAAGCTTTCTTT.

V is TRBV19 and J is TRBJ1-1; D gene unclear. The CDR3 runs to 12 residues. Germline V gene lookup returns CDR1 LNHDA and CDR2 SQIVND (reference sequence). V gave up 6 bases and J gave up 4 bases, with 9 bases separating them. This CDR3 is CASSRVATEAFF. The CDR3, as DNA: TGTGCCAGTAGCCGTGTGGCCACTGAAGCTTTCTTT. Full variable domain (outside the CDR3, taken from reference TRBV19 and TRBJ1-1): DGGITQSPKYLFRKEGQNVTLSCEQNLNHDAMYWYRQDPGQGLRLIYYSQIVNDFQKGDIAEGYSVSREKKESFPLTVTSAQKNPTAFYLCASSRVATEAFFGQGTRLTVV.

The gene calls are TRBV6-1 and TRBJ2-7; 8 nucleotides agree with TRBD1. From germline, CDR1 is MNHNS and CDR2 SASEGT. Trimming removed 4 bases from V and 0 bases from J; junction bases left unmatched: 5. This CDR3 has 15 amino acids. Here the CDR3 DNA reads TGTGCCAGCAGTGTCCACAGGGGGGTCTCCTACGAGCAGTACTTC. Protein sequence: CASSVHRGVSYEQYF.

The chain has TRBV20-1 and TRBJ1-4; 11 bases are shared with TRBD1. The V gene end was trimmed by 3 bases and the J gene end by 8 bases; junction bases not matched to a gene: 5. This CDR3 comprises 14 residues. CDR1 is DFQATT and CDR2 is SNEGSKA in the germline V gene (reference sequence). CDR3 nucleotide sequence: TGCAGTGCTAGTATGGGACAGGGGGGAGAAAAACTGTTTTTT. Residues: CSASMGQGGEKLFF.

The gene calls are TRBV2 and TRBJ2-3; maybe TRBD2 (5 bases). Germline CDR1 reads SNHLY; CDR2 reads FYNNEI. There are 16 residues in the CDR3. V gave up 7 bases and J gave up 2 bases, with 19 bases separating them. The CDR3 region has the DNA TGTGCCAGCAATACGCTAGCCGCCCCTGTCACAGATACGCAGTATTTT. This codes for CASNTLAAPVTDTQYF. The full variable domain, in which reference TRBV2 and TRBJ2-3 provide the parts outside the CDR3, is EPEVTQTPSHQVTQMGQEVILRCVPISNHLYFYWYRQILGQKVEFLVSFYNNEISEKSEIFDDQFSVERPDGSNFTLKIRSTKLEDSAMYFCASNTLAAPVTDTQYFGPGTRLTVL.

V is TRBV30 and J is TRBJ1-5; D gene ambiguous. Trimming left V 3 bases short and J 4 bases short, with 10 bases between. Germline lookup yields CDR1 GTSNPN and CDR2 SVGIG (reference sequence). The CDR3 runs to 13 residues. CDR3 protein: CAWRADLNQPQHF. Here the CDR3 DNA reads TGTGCCTGGAGGGCGGACCTTAATCAGCCCCAGCATTTT.